A single sample gave rise to the 20 T cell receptor beta chains below, sequenced in a study of T cell repertoires in cytomegalovirus infection. No antigen has been assigned to these receptors. TCRdb recomputed calls from the reads with MiXCR, one row per CDR3 protein. The sample includes about 150,000 distinct CDR3 sequences, 25% to 35% of them seen just once. The sample consisted of CD8+ T cells from cultured PBMCs, taken from culture after CMV antigen stimulation. The receptors here all came from a human donor in good health (CMV status not recorded). Some clones in this sample may be carry-over from other donors' samples.

This chain connects TRBV27 to TRBJ1-2; the match to TRBD1 covers 9 bases. The trim removed 0 bases at V and 4 bases at J, leaving 6 bases unmatched. CDR3 size: 16 residues. The germline CDR1 and CDR2 sequences are MNHEY and SMNVEV (reference sequence). The CDR3, as DNA: TGTGCCAGCAGTTTATCGGGGACAGGGTTATCCTATGGCTACACCTTC. Translation gives CASSLSGTGLSYGYTF.

The genes are TRBV27 and TRBJ2-1; the D is unclear. CDR1 and CDR2 from the germline V gene are MNHEY and SMNVEV (reference sequence). This CDR3 has 13 residues. Between the trimmed V and J ends, which lost 3 bases and 6 bases, there was a span of 9 bases. The CDR3 here is CASSFKFPNEQFF. Written as DNA, the CDR3 is TGTGCCAGCAGTTTTAAGTTTCCCAATGAGCAGTTCTTC.

This clonotype has ten or more counts. The J gene is TRBJ1-1, the V gene TRBV6-1; TRBD1 is a possible D gene (5 bases). This CDR3 comprises 14 residues. V lost 5 bases and J 4 bases, leaving 14 bases between the germline ends. Germline values: CDR1 MNHNS, CDR2 SASEGT. The DNA for the CDR3 is TGTGCCAGCAGTCCGGTGAAAGGGACCACTGAAGCTTTCTTT. It encodes CASSPVKGTTEAFF.

This clonotype has a handful of counts. V gene TRBV7-9 combines with J gene TRBJ1-1, with D hard to call. CDR1 SEHNR and CDR2 FQNEAQ come from the germline V gene (reference sequence). V lost 5 bases, J lost 0 bases, and 10 bases lay in between. This CDR3 is built from 14 residues. This CDR3 reads CASSPGNLNTEAFF. CDR3 in DNA: TGTGCCAGCAGCCCGGGGAACCTGAACACTGAAGCTTTCTTT.

The chain carries TRBV29-1 and TRBJ2-2; 7 bases are a match to TRBD1. Trimming took 7 bases from V and 5 from J; bases not matched to a gene: 7. Germline V gene data show CDR1 as SQVTM and CDR2 as ANQGSEA. The CDR3 is 13 residues long. This CDR3 is CSARDRRTGELFF. The DNA of the CDR3 is TGCAGCGCCCGGGACAGAAGAACCGGGGAGCTGTTTTTT.

The V and J genes are TRBV20-1 and TRBJ2-7; D possibly corresponds to TRBD1 (6 bases). The CDR3 length is 13 residues. Germline values: CDR1 DFQATT, CDR2 SNEGSKA (reference sequence). Trimming shortened V by 6 bases and J by 0 bases, and 12 bases separated the two germline ends. CDR3 in DNA: TGCAGTGCACCCGGGACACACTCCTACGAGCAGTACTTC. The encoded protein is CSAPGTHSYEQYF.

In nucleotides, the CDR3 is TGTGCCAGCAGCTTAACCCAGGACAGGGGAAACACTGAAGCTTTCTTT. This sequence encodes CASSLTQDRGNTEAFF. V is TRBV11-2 and J is TRBJ1-1, with 9 positions matching TRBD1. The germline gives CDR1 SGHAT, CDR2 FQNNGV. V was pared by 2 bases and J by 2 bases, with 6 bases of the junction left unmatched. This CDR3 contains 16 residues.

The chain carries TRBV19 and TRBJ2-2; 9 bases align to TRBD1. This CDR3 contains 13 residues. J lost 5 bases, V lost 10 bases, and 5 bases had no gene match. Germline V gene sequence: CDR1 LNHDA, CDR2 SQIVND (reference sequence). The CDR3 bases are TGTGCCACGCCGGGACAGGGTACCGGGGAGCTGTTTTTT. This translates into CATPGQGTGELFF.

The rearrangement uses TRBV20-1 and TRBJ2-7, with D possibly TRBD2 on 6 matching bases. The CDR3 consists of 14 residues. V lost 6 bases to trimming and J lost 3 bases, with 18 bases between them. Germline V gives CDR1 DFQATT, CDR2 SNEGSKA (reference sequence). DNA for the CDR3: TGCAGTGCATCGACGGGACTGGTTGACTACGAGCAGTACTTC. Translating gives CSASTGLVDYEQYF.

On this clonotype itself: The junction departs from the called germline gene at one end, perhaps through a read error. The J gene is TRBJ1-1, the V gene TRBV28; no reliable D call. Germline V gives CDR1 MDHEN, CDR2 SYDVKM. The CDR3 loop spans 13 amino acids. The CDR3 here is CASSLVRNTEAYF. CDR3 nucleotide sequence: TGTGCCAGCAGTTTAGTGAGGAACACTGAAGCTTACTTT.

This clonotype appeared a few times. This rearrangement joins TRBV6-6 to TRBJ2-7; D not certain. The CDR3 spans 11 residues. V lost 5 bases and J 5 bases, leaving 7 bases between the germline ends. CDR1 is MNHNY, CDR2 SVGAGI, per germline (reference sequence). This CDR3 reads CASSPGHEQYF. CDR3 nucleotides: TGTGCCAGCAGTCCCGGTCACGAGCAGTACTTC.

The CDR3 coding sequence is TGTGCCAGCAGTCCAGAGGGTCGGGGAGATACGCAGTATTTT. Encoded protein: CASSPEGRGDTQYF. The rearrangement joins TRBV12-3 or TRBV12-4 to TRBJ2-3; D perhaps matches TRBD2 (5 bases). There are 14 residues in the CDR3. V lost 5 bases and J lost 5, with 14 bases in between.

This clonotype occurred many times. The chain recombines TRBV19 with TRBJ2-2; the match to TRBD1 covers 9 bases. This CDR3 is 16 amino acids long. The germline CDR1 and CDR2 sequences are LNHDA and SQIVND (reference sequence). Unmatched junction bases numbered 5, after V lost 0 bases and J lost 6 bases. This CDR3 reads CASSIDGTGRSGELFF. DNA for the CDR3: TGTGCCAGTAGTATAGACGGGACAGGGCGATCCGGGGAGCTGTTTTTT.

This clonotype has a handful of counts. The chain has TRBV7-6 and TRBJ2-7, with D perhaps matching TRBD1 or TRBD2 (6 bases each). The CDR3 is made up of 14 amino acids. Deletions cut 2 bases from V and 0 bases from J, with 8 bases between. Germline V gene lookup returns CDR1 SGHVS and CDR2 FNYEAQ. This CDR3 is CASSLRGASYEQYF. Here the CDR3 DNA reads TGTGCCAGCAGCTTAAGGGGGGCCTCCTACGAGCAGTACTTC.

A few counts support this clonotype. V usage is TRBV7-6 and J usage is TRBJ2-5; D unresolved. V lost 1 base to trimming and J lost 3 bases, with 12 bases between them. Germline V gene data show CDR1 as SGHVS and CDR2 as FNYEAQ. The CDR3 runs 15 residues. The CDR3 DNA sequence: TGTGCCAGCAGCTTAGGTACAACTTACGAAGAGACCCAGTACTTC. Protein product: CASSLGTTYEETQYF. The complete variable domain, with remaining parts taken from reference TRBV7-6 and TRBJ2-5, reads GAGVSQSPRYKVTKRGQDVALRCDPISGHVSLYWYRQALGQGPEFLTYFNYEAQQDKSGLPNDRFSAERPEGSISTLTIQRTEQRDSAMYRCASSLGTTYEETQYFGPGTRLLVL.

In this sample, this clonotype turned up a few times. V is TRBV7-9 and J is TRBJ2-7, with no clear D. Trimming removed 5 bases from V and 2 bases from J, with 10 bases in between. The germline V gene encodes CDR1 SEHNR and CDR2 FQNEAQ (reference sequence). The CDR3 contains 13 residues. CDR3 in DNA: TGTGCCAGCAGCCAAGGAGCTACCTACGAGCAGTACTTC. Translated, it gives CASSQGATYEQYF.

The sample holds a few counts of this clonotype. The V call is TRBV29-1, the J call TRBJ1-2; the D gene is possibly TRBD1 (6 bases). Germline V gene data show CDR1 as SQVTM and CDR2 as ANQGSEA. CDR3 length: 14 residues. V dropped 6 bases and J dropped 0 bases, with 14 bases sitting between them. The CDR3 reads CSVEGGSTNYGYTF. CDR3 in DNA: TGCAGCGTGGAGGGGGGGTCGACTAACTATGGCTACACCTTC.

This clonotype has at least ten counts. The chain combines TRBV12-3 or TRBV12-4 with TRBJ2-5; 7 nucleotides agree with TRBD2. J gave up 5 bases and V 6 bases, and 9 bases lay outside the gene matches. The CDR3 consists of 14 residues. The DNA for the CDR3 is TGTGCCAGCAGGAAGACTAGCTGGGGCGAGACCCAGTACTTC. Encoded protein: CASRKTSWGETQYF.

This clonotype was counted many times. CDR3 nucleotide sequence: TGTGCCAGCAGCGACCGGGACTACTACTACGAGCAGTACTTC. Translated, it gives CASSDRDYYYEQYF. The chain is built from TRBV5-4 and TRBJ2-7; 7 nucleotides align to TRBD2. The V and J ends lost 4 bases and 3 bases, in that order; junction bases with no gene match: 7. Germline-derived CDR1 and CDR2 are SGHNT and YYREEE (reference sequence). The CDR3 is 14 amino acids. The variable domain in full, with the rest retrieved from reference TRBV5-4 and TRBJ2-7, is ETGVTQSPTHLIKTRGQQVTLRCSSQSGHNTVSWYQQALGQGPQFIFQYYREEENGRGNFPPRFSGLQFPNYSSELNVNALELDDSALYLCASSDRDYYYEQYFGPGTRLTVT.

The chain's CDR3 is CASSPRTGVDYGYTF. Here the CDR3 DNA reads TGTGCCAGCAGCCCTCGGACAGGGGTGGACTATGGCTACACCTTC. The chain recombines TRBV5-5 with TRBJ1-2; 9 bases map to TRBD1. Trimming cost V 4 bases and J 3 bases; bases outside gene matches: 7. Germline V lookup: CDR1 SGHKS, CDR2 YYEKEE (reference sequence). The CDR3 is 15 residues long. Full variable domain (rest looked up from reference TRBV5-5 and TRBJ1-2): DAGVTQSPTHLIKTRGQQVTLRCSPISGHKSVSWYQQVLGQGPQFIFQYYEKEERGRGNFPDRFSARQFPNYSSELNVNALLLGDSALYLCASSPRTGVDYGYTFGSGTRLTVV.